Below are 28 T cell receptor beta chains sequenced from a single sample in a study of shared clonotypes between healthy human individuals. Some clones are missing from TCRdb's copy, which holds only in-frame ones; the method was immunoSEQ multiplex PCR. Among roughly 680,000 clones listed, roughly two thirds were seen once. The specimen was memory CD4+ T cells sorted from blood. Subset indicated: CD45RA-negative fraction. The receptors stem from a woman aged 25 to 39 in good health.

The V and J genes are TRBV19 and TRBJ1-2, with D maybe TRBD1 (5 bases). Per the germline V gene, CDR1 is LNHDA and CDR2 is SQIVND (reference sequence). With 3 bases removed from V and 8 bases from J, the gap between germline ends came to 16 bases. CDR3 length equals 14 residues. The CDR3 sequence is CASSITRRGSGYTF. CDR3 coding DNA: TGTGCCAGTAGTATCACACGACGGGGCAGCGGCTACACCTTC.

V usage is TRBV6-6 and J usage is TRBJ1-2; possibly TRBD1 for D (6 bases). The ends were cut back, 5 bases at V and 8 bases at J, with 9 bases in the middle. CDR1 is MNHNY and CDR2 is SVGAGI in the germline V gene (reference sequence). CDR3 length: 11 amino acids. Here the CDR3 reads CASSTGNGYTF. CDR3 nucleotide sequence: TGTGCCAGCAGTACAGGGAACGGCTACACCTTC.

The V gene is TRBV27, the J gene TRBJ1-4; TRBD1 matches 7 bases. CDR3 length equals 18 residues. Trimming removed 3 bases from V and 4 bases from J; junction bases left unmatched: 14. In germline, CDR1 is MNHEY, CDR2 SMNVEV (reference sequence). This CDR3 is CASSLGGGRGPLNEKLFF. DNA of the CDR3: TGTGCCAGCAGTTTGGGTGGAGGGAGGGGGCCCCTTAATGAAAAACTGTTTTTT.

The rearrangement links TRBV15 to TRBJ2-1; 7 bases map to TRBD1. This CDR3 is built from 15 residues. The V segment lost 3 bases and the J segment 2 bases; nucleotides outside the gene matches: 4. Germline V gene lookup returns CDR1 LNHNV and CDR2 YYDKDF (reference sequence). The CDR3 DNA reads TGTGCCACCAGCAGGACAGGGATGCCCTACAATGAGCAGTTCTTC. It yields the protein CATSRTGMPYNEQFF.

In its sample, this clone was seen a few times. This chain connects TRBV2 to TRBJ2-3; maybe TRBD2 (6 bases). This CDR3 has 14 amino acids. CDR1 and CDR2 (germline): SNHLY, FYNNEI. V was clipped by 7 bases and J by 0 bases, with 11 bases between them. CDR3 sequence reads: CASNPGTSTDTQYF. For the CDR3, the DNA is TGTGCCAGCAACCCCGGGACTAGCACAGATACGCAGTATTTT.

The rearrangement uses TRBV19 and TRBJ1-3; D is undetermined. The CDR3 extends over 15 amino acids. Germline V CDR1 and CDR2: LNHDA, SQIVND (reference sequence). Trimming took off 2 bases at V and 4 bases at J, with 12 bases between the two ends. CDR3 residues: CASSIQSALGNTIYF. In DNA form, the CDR3 reads TGTGCCAGTAGTATACAGAGTGCTCTGGGAAACACCATATATTTT.

The J gene is TRBJ2-3, the V gene TRBV7-2; unclear D gene. V lost 1 base and J lost 5, with 10 bases in between. The CDR3 length is 14 residues. The germline V gene encodes CDR1 SGHTA and CDR2 FQGNSA. The CDR3 coding sequence is TGTGCCAGCAGCTTAGGGGGTGAGGAAGATACGCAGTATTTT. Translated: CASSLGGEEDTQYF.

The chain has TRBV2 and TRBJ2-7; TRBD1 or TRBD2 may be the D gene (5 bases each). The CDR3 is 16 residues long. From germline, CDR1 is SNHLY and CDR2 FYNNEI. Deletions cut 5 bases from V and 4 bases from J, with 21 bases between. CDR3 in amino acids: CASSPFPGLEGYEQYF. The CDR3 bases are TGTGCCAGCAGTCCCTTCCCAGGGTTAGAGGGTTACGAGCAGTACTTC.

The V call is TRBV30, the J call TRBJ2-5; 7 bases align to TRBD2. This CDR3 has 13 residues. Trimming cost V 2 bases and J 4 bases; bases outside gene matches: 4. Germline V gene sequence: CDR1 GTSNPN, CDR2 SVGIG (reference sequence). The CDR3 nucleotides are TGTGCCTGGAGTTGGGACTACTCAGAGACCCAGTACTTC. Protein product: CAWSWDYSETQYF.

The chain links TRBV2 to TRBJ2-2; 7 nucleotides agree with TRBD1. CDR3 length: 14 amino acids. V lost 7 bases to trimming and J lost 5 bases; unmatched junction nucleotides: 7. Germline CDR1 is SNHLY and CDR2 is FYNNEI. The CDR3 bases are TGTGCCAGCAATACGATCAGGGGGACCGGGGAGCTGTTTTTT. Protein sequence: CASNTIRGTGELFF.

V and J are TRBV7-2 and TRBJ1-4; TRBD1 agrees at 7 bases. From germline, CDR1 is SGHTA and CDR2 FQGNSA. This CDR3 region has 14 residues. The junction had 3 bases not matched to a gene; V was cut back by 3 bases and J by 5 bases. Here the CDR3 DNA reads TGTGCCAGCAGCTTCGAACAGGGGAATGAAAAACTGTTTTTT. This sequence encodes CASSFEQGNEKLFF. Full variable domain (remainder filled in from reference TRBV7-2 and TRBJ1-4): GAGVSQSPSNKVTEKGKDVELRCDPISGHTALYWYRQSLGQGLEFLIYFQGNSAPDKSGLPSDRFSAERTGGSVSTLTIQRTQQEDSAVYLCASSFEQGNEKLFFGSGTQLSVL.

Comments on this clone: Other DNA sequences from this sample encode an identical CDR3 as well. The V call is TRBV5-5, the J call TRBJ1-2; TRBD1 matches 7 bases. The germline V gene encodes CDR1 SGHKS and CDR2 YYEKEE (reference sequence). Trimming took 0 bases from V and 5 from J; bases not matched to a gene: 4. The CDR3 sequence is 14 residues long. Here the CDR3 DNA reads TGTGCCAGCAGCTTGGTGCCAGGGGGTTATGGCTACACCTTC. This gives the protein CASSLVPGGYGYTF. The full variable domain, completed using reference TRBV5-5 and TRBJ1-2, is DAGVTQSPTHLIKTRGQQVTLRCSPISGHKSVSWYQQVLGQGPQFIFQYYEKEERGRGNFPDRFSARQFPNYSSELNVNALLLGDSALYLCASSLVPGGYGYTFGSGTRLTVV.

CDR3 loop: CASSSKGGSPAQYF. DNA for the CDR3: TGTGCCAGCAGTTCCAAGGGAGGGAGCCCCGCCCAGTACTTC. The rearrangement joins TRBV6-5 to TRBJ2-5; 7 bases map to TRBD2. J was trimmed by 9 bases and V by 4 bases; bases with no gene match: 11. This CDR3 region has 14 residues. CDR1 and CDR2 (germline): MNHEY, SVGAGI.

This chain uses TRBV9 with TRBJ2-5; TRBD2 matches at 9 bases. CDR3 length: 17 amino acids. Germline assignment: CDR1 SGDLS and CDR2 YYNGEE. Trimming took 0 bases from V and 5 from J; bases not matched to a gene: 11. The CDR3 DNA is TGTGCCAGCAGCGTAGGGGTTCGCGGGAGGGCCGGTGAGACCCAGTACTTC. As protein: CASSVGVRGRAGETQYF.

This clone was counted only a few times. Different DNA sequences within this sample yield the same CDR3. The genes are TRBV28 and TRBJ1-3; D uncertain. V was pared by 3 bases and J by 0 bases, with 6 bases between. This CDR3 comprises 14 residues. CDR1 and CDR2 from the germline V gene are MDHEN and SYDVKM. CDR3: CASSLLSSGNTIYF. The CDR3 DNA reads TGTGCCAGCAGTTTGTTGAGCTCTGGAAACACCATATATTTT.

This clone was seen only once. This chain links TRBV29-1 with TRBJ2-1; D gene uncertain. Germline V lookup: CDR1 SQVTM, CDR2 ANQGSEA. V lost 5 bases and J lost 0, with 11 bases in between. The CDR3 length is 14 residues. Here the CDR3 DNA reads TGCAGCGTTACGGCCTGGAGCTCCTACAATGAGCAGTTCTTC. It is translated as CSVTAWSSYNEQFF.

This clone has just a few counts. The gene calls are TRBV28 and TRBJ2-7, with TRBD2 matching 9 bases. The CDR3 has 16 residues. The V gene end was trimmed by 3 bases and the J gene end by 1 base; junction bases not matched to a gene: 7. CDR1 and CDR2 from the germline V gene are MDHEN and SYDVKM. In DNA form, the CDR3 reads TGTGCCAGCAGTTTTCAAAGACTAGCGGCTTCCTACGAGCAGTACTTC. It specifies CASSFQRLAASYEQYF. The full variable domain, with the rest looked up from reference TRBV28 and TRBJ2-7, is DVKVTQSSRYLVKRTGEKVFLECVQDMDHENMFWYRQDPGLGLRLIYFSYDVKMKEKGDIPEGYSVSREKKERFSLILESASTNQTSMYLCASSFQRLAASYEQYFGPGTRLTVT.

J is TRBJ2-7 and V is TRBV11-2; D possibly corresponds to TRBD2 (6 bases). The CDR3 contains 15 residues. CDR1 and CDR2 from the germline V gene are SGHAT and FQNNGV. Deletions cut 5 bases from V and 3 bases from J, with 17 bases between. DNA for the CDR3: TGTGCCAGCAGCGGGGCGGCTAGCGTGGACTACGAGCAGTACTTC. Its protein is CASSGAASVDYEQYF.

The sample holds a few counts of this clone. The V call is TRBV19, the J call TRBJ2-2, with TRBD1 matching 7 bases. The germline V gene has CDR1 LNHDA and CDR2 SQIVND (reference sequence). Trimming took 7 bases from V and 7 from J; bases not matched to a gene: 6. The CDR3 has 13 residues. The CDR3 region is CASTPQGDGELFF. CDR3 nucleotides: TGTGCCAGTACCCCGCAGGGGGACGGGGAGCTGTTTTTT.

Only a few counts were recorded for this clone. The chain recombines TRBV6-1 with TRBJ2-5; TRBD1 matches at 8 bases. V was pared by 3 bases and J by 2 bases, with 2 bases of the junction left unmatched. The CDR3 is 14 residues long. Germline V gene data show CDR1 as MNHNS and CDR2 as SASEGT. The CDR3, as DNA: TGTGCCAGCAGTGAGAACAGGGGGCAAGAGACCCAGTACTTC. As protein: CASSENRGQETQYF.

The V and J genes are TRBV5-1 and TRBJ2-1; 9 bases are shared with TRBD2. V trimming: 4 bases; J trimming: 7 bases; junction bases outside the gene matches: 12. The length of the CDR3 is 16 residues. Germline-derived CDR1 and CDR2 are SGHRS and YFSETQ. In DNA, the CDR3 is TGCGCCAGCAGCAATAATGCGGGAGGGCAAGGGAATGAGCAGTTCTTC. This sequence encodes CASSNNAGGQGNEQFF.

The chain employs TRBV5-4 and TRBJ1-2; D unclear. Germline CDR1 reads SGHNT; CDR2 reads YYREEE (reference sequence). V was cut by 3 bases and J by 4 bases, with 7 bases left in between. CDR3 length equals 12 residues. For the CDR3, the DNA is TGTGCCAGCAGCTCAGACTTCTATGGCTACACCTTC. Amino acids: CASSSDFYGYTF. Filled out from reference TRBV5-4 and TRBJ1-2, the complete variable domain reads ETGVTQSPTHLIKTRGQQVTLRCSSQSGHNTVSWYQQALGQGPQFIFQYYREEENGRGNFPPRFSGLQFPNYSSELNVNALELDDSALYLCASSSDFYGYTFGSGTRLTVV.

This clone was counted only a few times. Other DNA sequences in the sample encode the same CDR3. The V gene is TRBV2, the J gene TRBJ2-3; the D is unclear. Germline CDR1 is SNHLY and CDR2 is FYNNEI. The CDR3 covers 11 residues. Trimming pared 8 bases from V and 2 bases from J, leaving 5 bases between. CDR3 loop: CASSYTDTQYF. CDR3 nucleotide sequence: TGTGCCAGCTCCTACACAGATACGCAGTATTTT. Based on the CDR3 plus reference TRBV2 and TRBJ2-3, the full variable domain is EPEVTQTPSHQVTQMGQEVILRCVPISNHLYFYWYRQILGQKVEFLVSFYNNEISEKSEIFDDQFSVERPDGSNFTLKIRSTKLEDSAMYFCASSYTDTQYFGPGTRLTVL.

This chain connects TRBV7-9 to TRBJ2-1, with D possibly being TRBD1 (5 bases). The CDR3 covers 15 residues. Germline-derived CDR1 and CDR2 are SEHNR and FQNEAQ (reference sequence). V was cut by 4 bases and J by 8 bases, with 18 bases left in between. The CDR3 coding sequence is TGTGCCAGCAGCTCACATACAACAGGATCCGATGAGCAGTTCTTC. This sequence encodes CASSSHTTGSDEQFF.

This sequence joins TRBV7-8 and TRBJ2-5; D gene unclear. The V gene lost 1 base and the J gene lost 0 bases, with 15 bases spanning the gap. Germline V gives CDR1 SGHVS, CDR2 FQNEAQ. There are 17 residues in the CDR3. The CDR3 is CASSLGRAILYQETQYF. CDR3 in DNA: TGTGCCAGCAGCTTAGGACGGGCCATCCTGTACCAAGAGACCCAGTACTTC. The full variable domain, its missing parts supplied by reference TRBV7-8 and TRBJ2-5, is GAGVSQSPRYKVAKRGQDVALRCDPISGHVSLFWYQQALGQGPEFLTYFQNEAQLDKSGLPSDRFFAERPEGSVSTLKIQRTQQEDSAVYLCASSLGRAILYQETQYFGPGTRLLVL.

This clone was observed a handful of times. The CDR3 DNA follows: TGTGCCTGGAGTGTACCAGGAAACAGTCCAAAACTGTTTTTT. Translating gives CAWSVPGNSPKLFF. V usage is TRBV30 and J usage is TRBJ1-4; the D is unclear. The CDR3 is made up of 14 amino acids. Germline assignment: CDR1 GTSNPN and CDR2 SVGIG (reference sequence). With 0 bases removed from V and 10 bases from J, the gap between germline ends came to 15 bases. Variable domain in full (rest from reference TRBV30 and TRBJ1-4): SQTIHQWPATLVQPVGSPLSLECTVEGTSNPNLYWYRQAAGRGLQLLFYSVGIGQISSEVPQNLSASRPQDRQFILSSKKLLLSDSGFYLCAWSVPGNSPKLFFGSGTQLSVL.

There are a few counts of this clone. The J gene is TRBJ1-2, the V gene TRBV11-2; no firm D call. CDR3 size: 12 residues. Between the trimmed V and J ends, which lost 4 bases and 8 bases, there was a span of 11 bases. Germline V CDR1 and CDR2: SGHAT, FQNNGV. CDR3 nucleotides: TGTGCCAGCAGCTCGCGACATGGGGGCTACACCTTC. This translates into CASSSRHGGYTF.

In its sample, this clone was seen a few times. The chain carries TRBV7-9 and TRBJ2-3; D gene unclear. Trimming took off 5 bases at V and 2 bases at J, with 8 bases between the two ends. Per the germline V gene, CDR1 is SEHNR and CDR2 is FQNEAQ (reference sequence). This CDR3 contains 13 residues. In DNA, the CDR3 is TGTGCCAGCAGCCCTAGGGTCACAGATACGCAGTATTTT. Its protein product is CASSPRVTDTQYF.